These 22 T cell receptor beta chains originate from one sample sequenced in a study of T cell responses to AZD1222 COVID-19 vaccine. The repertoire was sequenced with immunoSEQ multiplex PCR; TCRdb's copy has only in-frame clones and lacks some. Of 110,000 to 150,000 clones listed, approximately 94% are singletons. The sample consisted of peripheral blood, taken on day 0 of AZD1222 vaccination. These receptors all come from an adult in good health.

The V and J genes are TRBV4-2 and TRBJ1-2, with D tentatively TRBD1 (5 bases). The V end was cut by 1 base, the J end by 6 bases, with 21 bases between. The CDR3 is 17 residues long. From germline, CDR1 is LGHNA and CDR2 YNFKEQ. The CDR3 DNA reads TGTGCCAGCAGCCAAGGGGGACCGGGGCCCCAAGAAAATGGCTACACCTTC. It translates to CASSQGGPGPQENGYTF.

This chain links TRBV9 with TRBJ2-7; 8 bases fit TRBD2. This CDR3 region has 14 residues. Per the germline V gene, CDR1 is SGDLS and CDR2 is YYNGEE. Trimming at V came to 0 bases and at J to 3 bases, leaving 2 bases not matched to a gene. DNA for the CDR3: TGTGCCAGCAGCGTAGCGGGAGGGGGCTACGAGCAGTACTTC. This encodes CASSVAGGGYEQYF.

This clone was seen only once. The chain couples TRBV2 to TRBJ2-2, with TRBD2 as a possible D gene (5 bases). The CDR3 is 14 residues long. CDR1 is SNHLY and CDR2 is FYNNEI in the germline V gene. V was pared by 11 bases and J by 2 bases, with 15 bases between. The CDR3 DNA reads TGTGCCGTCAGCCTGGAGGTTAACACCGGGGAGCTGTTTTTT. Its protein is CAVSLEVNTGELFF.

The chain joins TRBV20-1 to TRBJ1-2; D unclear. The V and J ends lost 8 bases and 7 bases respectively, with 5 bases between them. The CDR3 is 8 residues long. CDR1 is DFQATT and CDR2 is SNEGSKA in the germline V gene (reference sequence). The CDR3, as DNA: TGCAGTTTAGGTGGCTACACCTTC. This codes for CSLGGYTF.

The chain has TRBV10-3 and TRBJ2-5, with 10 positions matching TRBD1. J lost 4 bases, V lost 7 bases, and 9 bases had no gene match. This CDR3 contains 15 residues. Germline V gene sequence: CDR1 ENHRY, CDR2 SYGVKD. CDR3: CAIKTPTGGTETQYF. The CDR3 DNA reads TGTGCCATCAAAACTCCGACAGGGGGCACAGAGACCCAGTACTTC.

V is TRBV7-2 and J is TRBJ1-5, with TRBD1 matching 7 bases. The V and J ends lost 5 bases and 1 base, in that order; junction bases with no gene match: 14. Germline CDR1 and CDR2: SGHTA and FQGNSA. CDR3 length equals 18 residues. The CDR3 region is CASSQRDRLWTSNQPQHF. In nucleotides, the CDR3 is TGTGCCAGCAGCCAACGGGACAGATTATGGACGAGCAATCAGCCCCAGCATTTT. The full variable domain, completed using reference TRBV7-2 and TRBJ1-5, is GAGVSQSPSNKVTEKGKDVELRCDPISGHTALYWYRQSLGQGLEFLIYFQGNSAPDKSGLPSDRFSAERTGGSVSTLTIQRTQQEDSAVYLCASSQRDRLWTSNQPQHFGDGTRLSIL.

This clone was recorded only once. The chain combines TRBV7-9 with TRBJ1-1; D remains ambiguous. The length of the CDR3 is 15 residues. CDR1 and CDR2 (germline): SEHNR, FQNEAQ (reference sequence). The V end was cut by 1 base, the J end by 7 bases, with 16 bases between. The CDR3 spells CASSLGSGESGEAFF. CDR3 bases: TGTGCCAGCAGCTTAGGCAGCGGGGAGAGTGGTGAAGCTTTCTTT.

The rearrangement uses TRBV4-3 and TRBJ2-7; D may correspond to TRBD1 or TRBD2 (5 bases each). CDR1 is LGHNA and CDR2 is YSLEER in the germline V gene. The CDR3 is 16 amino acids. V was shortened by 1 base and J by 0 bases, with 13 bases between the two germline ends. The chain's CDR3 is CASSQVGVAASYEQYF. CDR3 coding DNA: TGCGCCAGCAGCCAAGTGGGGGTGGCGGCCTCCTACGAGCAGTACTTC.

The V and J genes are TRBV29-1 and TRBJ1-1; no clear D gene. Per germline, CDR1 SQVTM and CDR2 ANQGSEA. Trimming took 3 bases from V and 0 from J, leaving 8 bases between them. This CDR3 region has 13 residues. DNA of the CDR3: TGCAGCGTTGAGGCATACATGAACACTGAAGCTTTCTTT. Protein product: CSVEAYMNTEAFF.

The genes are TRBV6-6 and TRBJ2-1, with D possibly being TRBD1 (6 bases). Germline CDR1 is MNHNY and CDR2 is SVGAGI (reference sequence). This CDR3 is built from 15 residues. V lost 5 bases and J lost 6, with 17 bases in between. CDR3 residues: CASSPQGKFGNEQFF. CDR3 coding DNA: TGTGCCAGCAGTCCCCAGGGGAAGTTCGGCAATGAGCAGTTCTTC.

The chain is built from TRBV5-5 and TRBJ2-7; TRBD1 agrees at 7 bases. Trimming removed 3 bases from V and 3 bases from J; junction bases left unmatched: 9. The germline V gene encodes CDR1 SGHKS and CDR2 YYEKEE (reference sequence). This CDR3 comprises 15 residues. The CDR3 is CASSSPGQSLYEQYF. For the CDR3, the DNA is TGTGCCAGCAGCTCACCGGGACAGAGTCTCTACGAGCAGTACTTC.

This sequence joins TRBV9 and TRBJ1-3; D might be TRBD1 (6 bases). The germline V gene has CDR1 SGDLS and CDR2 YYNGEE. The CDR3 has 16 amino acids. The germline V and J ends were trimmed by 2 bases and 0 bases, with 12 bases remaining between them. CDR3 nucleotides: TGTGCCAGCAGCGTCTCAGGGGAACTCTCTGGAAACACCATATATTTT. This encodes CASSVSGELSGNTIYF.

The rearrangement joins TRBV6-5 to TRBJ1-1, with unresolved D. Germline CDR1 and CDR2: MNHEY and SVGAGI. The CDR3 covers 11 residues. The V and J ends lost 8 bases and 1 base respectively, with 5 bases between them. CDR3 region: CASRQNTEAFF. In DNA, the CDR3 is TGTGCCAGCCGTCAGAACACTGAAGCTTTCTTT.

The table lists this clone with a few counts. The V and J genes are TRBV7-2 and TRBJ2-3; D perhaps matches TRBD2 (5 bases). Germline values: CDR1 SGHTA, CDR2 FQGNSA. V was pared by 5 bases and J by 7 bases, with 19 bases between. The CDR3 spans 15 residues. The CDR3 DNA reads as TGTGCCAGCAGCCAAACTAGTGGCCAAGGGTATACGCAGTATTTT. It encodes CASSQTSGQGYTQYF. Together with reference TRBV7-2 and TRBJ2-3, the CDR3 gives the full variable domain: GAGVSQSPSNKVTEKGKDVELRCDPISGHTALYWYRQSLGQGLEFLIYFQGNSAPDKSGLPSDRFSAERTGGSVSTLTIQRTQQEDSAVYLCASSQTSGQGYTQYFGPGTRLTVL.

The V and J genes are TRBV28 and TRBJ1-2; D is uncertain. Germline CDR1 is MDHEN and CDR2 is SYDVKM. Trimming cost V 3 bases and J 4 bases, with 6 bases left between them. CDR3 length: 12 amino acids. This CDR3 is CASSFTVYGYTF. DNA of the CDR3: TGTGCCAGCAGTTTCACCGTCTATGGCTACACCTTC.

V gene TRBV19 combines with J gene TRBJ1-2, with 7 positions matching TRBD1. The CDR3 has 13 residues. The V gene's germline CDR1 is LNHDA and CDR2 SQIVND (reference sequence). The V gene end was trimmed by 7 bases and the J gene end by 13 bases; junction bases not matched to a gene: 15. CDR3 loop: CASTVTGLVVSTF. CDR3 coding DNA: TGTGCCAGTACGGTGACAGGGCTTGTTGTATCCACCTTC.

A single count supports this clone. The chain recombines TRBV21-1 with TRBJ1-2. TRBV21-1 is shown as a pseudogene. The CDR3 is made up of 16 amino acids. The DNA of the CDR3 is TGTGCCAGCAGCACCAGGACCCGACTTATGCCGTATGGCTACACCTTC. As protein: CASSTRTRLMPYGYTF.

The V gene is TRBV27, the J gene TRBJ1-1; a weak D match, TRBD1 (5 bases). V lost 6 bases and J lost 5, with 7 bases in between. This CDR3 is built from 11 residues. Germline loops: CDR1 MNHEY, CDR2 SMNVEV (reference sequence). CDR3: CASREGTEAFF. In nucleotides, the CDR3 is TGTGCCAGCAGGGAGGGGACTGAAGCTTTCTTT.

V gene TRBV4-2 combines with J gene TRBJ1-5; 10 bases fit TRBD1. V dropped 0 bases and J dropped 5; count of bases not matched to a gene: 1. Germline CDR1 LGHNA, CDR2 YNFKEQ. This CDR3 is built from 15 residues. The CDR3 reads CASSQEGTGDQPQHF. DNA of the CDR3: TGTGCCAGCAGCCAAGAGGGGACAGGGGATCAGCCCCAGCATTTT.

The chain links TRBV28 to TRBJ1-2; 7 nucleotides agree with TRBD1. Germline V gene data show CDR1 as MDHEN and CDR2 as SYDVKM. V lost 3 bases to trimming and J lost 5 bases; unmatched junction nucleotides: 6. The CDR3 is made up of 14 amino acids. CDR3 nucleotides: TGTGCCAGCAGTTTTAGCGGGACAGTTTATGGCTACACCTTC. Protein: CASSFSGTVYGYTF.

The genes are TRBV19 and TRBJ1-1; D is undetermined. Germline V CDR1 and CDR2: LNHDA, SQIVND (reference sequence). With 5 bases removed from V and 0 bases from J, the gap between germline ends came to 10 bases. The CDR3 has 14 residues. This chain's CDR3 is CASSEWGLNTEAFF. DNA for the CDR3: TGTGCCAGTAGTGAGTGGGGATTGAACACTGAAGCTTTCTTT.

V is TRBV7-9 and J is TRBJ1-5; D uncertain. CDR1 is SEHNR and CDR2 is FQNEAQ in the germline V gene (reference sequence). Trimming pared 11 bases from V and 5 bases from J, leaving 13 bases between. This CDR3 contains 12 residues. The CDR3 bases are TGTGCCGAAACTGCCCTAGATCAGCCCCAGCATTTT. Amino acids: CAETALDQPQHF.